The 7 T cell receptor beta chains below all came from one sample that was sequenced in a study of CD8 T cells in Susac syndrome. The RNA, about 0.45 to 1 ug, was put through reverse transcription using random hexamers. TCRdb re-called the immunoSEQ multiplex PCR reads with MiXCR, one entry per CDR3 protein. The sample gives about 180,000 distinct CDR3 sequences, roughly 94% of which show up once; more than 0.095% is in the top ten. Specimen: CD4+ T cells from PBMCs. All receptors derive from a human donor with Susac syndrome.

This chain uses TRBV3-1 with TRBJ1-1; unclear D gene. Per germline, CDR1 LGHDT and CDR2 YNNKEL (reference sequence). The CDR3 is 13 residues long. Trimming left V 3 bases short and J 10 bases short, with 15 bases between. This CDR3 is CASSQDRPARAFF. DNA for the CDR3: TGTGCCAGCAGCCAGGACCGCCCGGCTAGAGCTTTCTTT.

The chain links TRBV5-6 to TRBJ1-4; the D is unclear. Trimming cost V 4 bases and J 0 bases, with 13 bases left between them. Germline loops: CDR1 SGHDT, CDR2 YYEEEE. This CDR3 spans 16 amino acids. The CDR3 bases are TGTGCCAGCAGCGCAAAGATGGGTGCAACTAATGAAAAACTGTTTTTT. This sequence encodes CASSAKMGATNEKLFF.

The genes are TRBV7-9 and TRBJ2-3, with 7 bases lining up with TRBD1. The J segment lost 3 bases and the V segment lost 3 bases, leaving 3 bases of the junction unmatched. The germline CDR1 and CDR2 sequences are SEHNR and FQNEAQ (reference sequence). This CDR3 contains 14 residues. The CDR3 spells CASSFDRATDTQYF. CDR3 nucleotide sequence: TGTGCCAGCAGCTTCGACAGGGCGACAGATACGCAGTATTTT.

This chain uses TRBV7-2 with TRBJ1-2, with 7 nucleotides matching TRBD1. V gave up 0 bases and J gave up 4 bases; unmatched junction bases: 11. Germline V gene data show CDR1 as SGHTA and CDR2 as FQGNSA. The CDR3 covers 17 residues. The CDR3 DNA is TGTGCCAGCAGCTTAGCCCCGAACAGGGGCGGTCGCTATGGCTACACCTTC. Its translation: CASSLAPNRGGRYGYTF.

The chain uses TRBV24-1 and TRBJ2-1, with 7 bases matching TRBD2. V was clipped by 3 bases and J by 7 bases; unmatched bases: 11. The CDR3 extends over 16 amino acids. Germline V gene data show CDR1 as KGHDR and CDR2 as SFDVKD. In DNA form, the CDR3 reads TGTGCCACCAGTGATCCGTCTAGCGGATCGTATAATGAGCAGTTCTTC. This gives the protein CATSDPSSGSYNEQFF.

V gene TRBV30 combines with J gene TRBJ1-5; tentative D call: TRBD1 (5 bases). The CDR3 is made up of 13 amino acids. The V gene lost 5 bases and the J gene lost 6 bases, with 14 bases spanning the gap. The germline V gene has CDR1 GTSNPN and CDR2 SVGIG (reference sequence). CDR3 nucleotide sequence: TGTGCCTGGGGGGCGGGCTCGGGTCAGCCCCAGCATTTT. Translation: CAWGAGSGQPQHF.

The chain joins TRBV19 to TRBJ1-4, with D possibly being TRBD1 (5 bases). Germline V gene data show CDR1 as LNHDA and CDR2 as SQIVND (reference sequence). The germline V and J ends were trimmed by 10 bases and 3 bases, with 12 bases remaining between them. This CDR3 has 13 residues. The CDR3 nucleotides are TGTGCCACTCGTAGGGGATCTAATGAAAAACTGTTTTTT. This codes for CATRRGSNEKLFF.